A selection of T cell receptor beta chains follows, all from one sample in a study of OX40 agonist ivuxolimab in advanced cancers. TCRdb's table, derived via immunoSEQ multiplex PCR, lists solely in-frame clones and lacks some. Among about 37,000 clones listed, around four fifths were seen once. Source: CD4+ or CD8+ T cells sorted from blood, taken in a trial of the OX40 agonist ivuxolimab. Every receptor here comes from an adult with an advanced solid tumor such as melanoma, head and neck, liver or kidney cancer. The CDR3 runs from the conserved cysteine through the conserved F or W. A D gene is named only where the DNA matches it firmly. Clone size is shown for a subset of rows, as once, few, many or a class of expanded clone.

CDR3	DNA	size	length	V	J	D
CATQLGGTVLPDTQYF	TGTGCCACCCAGCTTGGGGGCACGGTCCTCCCAGATACGCAGTATTTT	.	16	TRBV7-9	TRBJ2-3	.
CASSPGPRITQETQYF	TGTGCCAGCAGCCCGGGACCGCGAATAACTCAAGAGACCCAGTACTTC	.	16	TRBV13	TRBJ2-5	.
CASSLSSGRWDTQYF	TGTGCCAGCAGCTTAAGTAGCGGGAGATGGGATACGCAGTATTTT	once	15	TRBV7-3	TRBJ2-3	TRBD2
CATQEGYYQPQHF	TGTGCCACCCAGGAAGGGTACTACCAGCCCCAGCATTTT	.	13	TRBV2	TRBJ1-5	.
CASNFWGQNNSPLHF	TGTGCCAGCAATTTCTGGGGACAGAATAATTCACCCCTCCACTTT	.	15	TRBV7-2	TRBJ1-6	TRBD1
CASSWDNHNEQFF	TGTGCCAGCAGCTGGGACAACCACAATGAGCAGTTCTTC	.	13	TRBV7-3	TRBJ2-1	.
CASSQEPGGSGANVLTF	TGTGCCAGCAGCCAAGAGCCAGGGGGCTCTGGGGCCAACGTCCTGACTTTC	.	17	TRBV4-2	TRBJ2-6	TRBD1
CASTMGSGGHYNEQFF	TGTGCCAGTACCATGGGTAGCGGGGGACACTACAATGAGCAGTTCTTC	.	16	TRBV19	TRBJ2-1	TRBD2
CASSLVRGTNTGELFF	TGCGCCAGCAGCTTGGTGAGGGGGACCAACACCGGGGAGCTGTTTTTT	.	16	TRBV5-1	TRBJ2-2	.
CASSRDEREDSYEQYF	TGTGCCAGCAGCCGTGACGAGCGGGAGGACTCCTACGAGCAGTACTTC	.	16	TRBV11-3	TRBJ2-7	TRBD2
CASSAREDGYTF	TGTGCCAGCAGCGCCAGGGAGGATGGCTACACCTTC	.	12	TRBV21-1	TRBJ1-2	.
CASLNSQLNTEAFF	TGTGCCAGCTTAAATTCCCAATTGAACACTGAAGCTTTCTTT	many	14	TRBV14	TRBJ1-1	.
CASSQDRVSAGSPLHF	TGTGCCAGCAGCCAAGATAGGGTTTCGGCGGGTTCACCCCTCCACTTT	.	16	TRBV14	TRBJ1-6	.
CASRVTGSTDTQYF	TGTGCCAGCAGGGTGACAGGGTCCACAGATACGCAGTATTTT	.	14	TRBV7-8	TRBJ2-3	TRBD1
CASSPGTGDRNTEAFF	TGTGCCAGCTCTCCCGGGACAGGGGATCGGAACACTGAAGCTTTCTTT	.	16	TRBV18	TRBJ1-1	TRBD1
CASSGTGASNQPQHF	TGTGCCAGTAGTGGGACAGGGGCGAGCAATCAGCCCCAGCATTTT	.	15	TRBV19	TRBJ1-5	TRBD1
CASSPGASGDSYEQYF	TGTGCCAGCTCACCAGGGGCTAGCGGGGACTCCTACGAGCAGTACTTC	.	16	TRBV18	TRBJ2-7	TRBD2
CASSVARAGNTIYF	TGTGCCAGCAGCGTAGCTAGGGCTGGAAACACCATATATTTT	.	14	TRBV9	TRBJ1-3	.
CASATGTVNSGANVLTF	TGTGCTAGTGCCACCGGGACAGTTAACTCTGGGGCCAACGTCCTGACTTTC	.	17	TRBV12-5	TRBJ2-6	TRBD1
CASSIAAGSYNEQFF	TGTGCCAGTAGTATAGCGGCAGGGTCGTACAATGAGCAGTTCTTC	.	15	TRBV19	TRBJ2-1	.
CASSKLGQGTVSTEAFF	TGTGCCAGCAGCAAGTTGGGACAGGGAACCGTTAGCACTGAAGCTTTCTTT	.	17	TRBV5-4	TRBJ1-1	TRBD1
CASSGLKVSETQYF	TGTGCCAGCAGTGGTCTGAAGGTGTCGGAGACCCAGTACTTC	.	14	TRBV2	TRBJ2-5	.
CASSASLAIGSDTQYF	TGTGCCAGCAGCGCCTCACTAGCAATTGGCTCAGATACGCAGTATTTT	.	16	TRBV7-2	TRBJ2-3	.
CASSLFDRSYEQYF	TGTGCCAGCAGCTTATTTGACAGGTCCTACGAGCAGTACTTC	few	14	TRBV11-2	TRBJ2-7	.
CASRRDSQETQYF	TGTGCCAGCAGAAGGGACAGTCAAGAGACCCAGTACTTC	.	13	TRBV7-2	TRBJ2-5	TRBD1
CASSDWTSGYSYEQYF	TGCGCCAGCAGTGACTGGACTAGCGGATACTCCTACGAGCAGTACTTC	.	16	TRBV10-2	TRBJ2-7	TRBD2
CASSQGQQNSYNEQFF	TGCGCCAGCAGCCAAGGGCAACAGAACTCCTACAATGAGCAGTTCTTC	.	16	TRBV4-1	TRBJ2-1	.
CASSVLGGWEQFF	TGTGCCAGCAGCGTATTGGGGGGCTGGGAGCAGTTCTTC	.	13	TRBV9	TRBJ2-1	.
CASSLGGVVTGELFF	TGCGCCAGCAGCTTGGGGGGAGTCGTCACCGGGGAGCTGTTTTTT	once	15	TRBV5-1	TRBJ2-2	.
CASSGSRRGYGYTF	TGTGCCAGCAGTGGGAGTAGGAGAGGCTATGGCTACACCTTC	.	14	TRBV2	TRBJ1-2	.
CASRGTNEKLFF	TGCGCCAGCAGAGGGACAAATGAAAAACTGTTTTTT	.	12	TRBV5-1	TRBJ1-4	.
CASSGGGHYYTDTQYF	TGTGCCAGCAGCGGCGGAGGACACTATTACACAGATACGCAGTATTTT	once	16	TRBV21-1	TRBJ2-3	.
CATSRRLAGSTDTQYF	TGTGCCACCAGCAGACGTTTGGCAGGCAGCACAGATACGCAGTATTTT	once	16	TRBV15	TRBJ2-3	.
CASSRGSNTEAFF	TGCGCCAGCAGCCGTGGGAGTAACACTGAAGCTTTCTTT	.	13	TRBV4-3	TRBJ1-1	.
CASKELAKNIQYF	TGTGCCAGCAAGGAATTAGCCAAAAACATTCAGTACTTC	once	13	TRBV7-9	TRBJ2-4	.
CASSHGQGMTEAFF	TGTGCCAGCAGTCACGGACAGGGTATGACCGAAGCTTTCTTT	.	14	TRBV25-1	TRBJ1-1	TRBD1
CASSKTETYGYTF	TGTGCCAGCAGCAAGACAGAGACTTATGGCTACACCTTC	.	13	TRBV6-6	TRBJ1-2	.
CASSPGTADTQYF	TGTGCCAGCAGCCCCGGGACCGCGGATACGCAGTATTTT	.	13	TRBV7-7	TRBJ2-3	.
CASSVIGGNGNTIYF	TGTGCCAGCAGCGTAATAGGGGGGAACGGAAACACCATATATTTT	.	15	TRBV9	TRBJ1-3	.
CASTRNSGNTIYF	TGTGCCAGCACACGCAACTCTGGAAACACCATATATTTT	.	13	TRBV2	TRBJ1-3	.
CASRNNYGYTF	TGTGCCAGCAGGAACAACTATGGCTACACCTTC	few	11	TRBV9	TRBJ1-2	.
CASSLKDRGISYGYTF	TGTGCCAGCAGCCTGAAGGACAGGGGGATAAGCTATGGCTACACCTTC	.	16	TRBV7-9	TRBJ1-2	TRBD1
CASSQGSRTDTQYF	TGTGCCAGTAGCCAGGGTTCGCGAACAGATACGCAGTATTTT	.	14	TRBV19	TRBJ2-3	.
CASGLVQNRARGLNEKLFF	TGTGCTAGTGGTTTGGTCCAGAACAGAGCGAGGGGTCTTAATGAAAAACTGTTTTTT	.	19	TRBV12-5	TRBJ1-4	.
CASSLEGLGGTQYF	TGCGCCAGCAGCTTGGAAGGGCTTGGGGGGACCCAGTACTTC	.	14	TRBV5-1	TRBJ2-5	.
CASSLGSFTGELFF	TGTGCCAGCAGCTTAGGGAGCTTTACCGGGGAGCTGTTTTTT	.	14	TRBV11-1	TRBJ2-2	.
CASSPYGSSGAEQYF	TGCGCCAGCAGCCCATACGGTTCTAGCGGGGCCGAGCAGTACTTC	.	15	TRBV5-1	TRBJ2-7	TRBD2
CASSAVRGDYNEQFF	TGTGCCAGCAGTGCTGTACGGGGTGACTACAATGAGCAGTTCTTC	.	15	TRBV25-1	TRBJ2-1	.
CASSQEGTSGGETQYF	TGCGCCAGCAGCCAAGAAGGGACTAGCGGGGGTGAGACCCAGTACTTC	.	16	TRBV4-1	TRBJ2-5	TRBD2
CASRPGTGVQPQHF	TGTGCCAGCAGACCCGGGACAGGGGTCCAGCCCCAGCATTTT	.	14	TRBV6-1	TRBJ1-5	TRBD1
CASSLVGQGNEKLFF	TGTGCCAGCAGCTTAGTGGGACAGGGGAATGAAAAACTGTTTTTT	.	15	TRBV7-9	TRBJ1-4	TRBD1
CASIRRAEQYF	TGTGCCAGCATCCGCAGGGCCGAGCAGTACTTC	.	11	TRBV6-4	TRBJ2-7	.
CASGQGYTF	TGTGCCAGCGGTCAAGGCTACACCTTC	.	9	TRBV6-6	TRBJ1-2	.
CASSREYEQYF	TGTGCCAGCAGCCGCGAGTACGAGCAGTACTTC	.	11	TRBV6-5	TRBJ2-7	.
CASSRPGQDYEQYF	TGTGCCAGCAGCCGACCGGGACAAGACTACGAGCAGTACTTC	.	14	TRBV5-8	TRBJ2-7	.